Shown below are 7 T cell receptor beta chains from a single sample sequenced in a study of T cells in women clearing cervical HPV infection. Data came from immunoSEQ multiplex PCR; TCRdb stores just in-frame clones and leaves some out. This specimen shows about 39,000 clones; the ten leading clones hold 6.4%. What was sequenced was blood buffy coat. All receptors derive from a woman aged 18 to 69 with a cervical HPV16 infection that either progressed to CIN3+ or cleared (not recorded which).

Points on this clone: The read is 3 residues too short to cover the CDR3 end, so that end is filled in from the germline J gene. The V gene is TRBV20-1, the J gene TRBJ1-5, with TRBD1 as a possible D gene (6 bases). The CDR3 extends over 13 amino acids. Germline loops: CDR1 DFQATT, CDR2 SNEGSKA (reference sequence). V was trimmed by 3 bases and J by 5 bases, leaving 11 bases between them. CDR3 in amino acids: CSARTPGDQPQHF. Partial CDR3 DNA: TGCAGTGCTAGGACCCCAGGGGATCAGCCC.

This clone is labeled medium-sized based on frequency. The read is 3 residues too short to cover the CDR3 end, so that end is filled in from the germline J gene. This chain links TRBV20-1 with TRBJ1-5; D call uncertain. Germline CDR1 and CDR2: DFQATT and SNEGSKA (reference sequence). The length of the CDR3 is 16 residues. Trimming shortened V by 0 bases and J by 6 bases, and 18 bases separated the two germline ends. CDR3 DNA, as far as it was read: TGCAGTGCTAGAGATTGGGCCGCGAAGTCAAGTCAGCCC. Amino acid sequence: CSARDWAAKSSQP. In full, the CDR3 is CSARDWAAKSSQPQHF.

Notes on this clone: The read ends 3 residues before the CDR3 terminus; that terminus is restored from the germline J gene. The chain recombines TRBV19 with TRBJ2-4; possibly TRBD2 for D (6 bases). The CDR3 runs 15 residues. Germline CDR1 is LNHDA and CDR2 is SQIVND (reference sequence). Trimming left V 2 bases short and J 3 bases short, with 11 bases between. The CDR3: CASSISGLGKNIQYF. The covered CDR3 bases are TGTGCCAGTAGTATATCGGGACTTGGCAAAAACATT.

The DNA read from the CDR3 is TGCAGTGCTCCAGACAGGGGGAATTCACCC. Its translation: CSAPDRGNSP. The whole CDR3 region reads CSAPDRGNSPLHF. The genes are TRBV20-1 and TRBJ1-6; 9 nucleotides line up with TRBD1. The read is 3 residues too short to cover the CDR3 end, so that end is filled in from the germline J gene. V dropped 5 bases and J dropped 7; count of bases not matched to a gene: 3. The CDR3 totals 13 residues. The germline V gene has CDR1 DFQATT and CDR2 SNEGSKA (reference sequence).

With regard to this clone: With the read ending 3 residues before the CDR3 end, the germline J gene is used to fill in that end. The chain links TRBV13 to TRBJ1-2; D possibly corresponds to TRBD1 (5 bases). This CDR3 has 14 residues. Germline V lookup: CDR1 PRHDT, CDR2 FYEKMQ (reference sequence). The CDR3 loop reads CASSSTLAGSHYTF. Partial CDR3 DNA: TGTGCCAGCAGCTCAACCCTGGCAGGGAGCCAC. Complete variable domain (other parts from reference TRBV13 and TRBJ1-2): AAGVIQSPRHLIKEKRETATLKCYPIPRHDTVYWYQQGPGQDPQFLISFYEKMQSDKGSIPDRFSAQQFSDYHSELNMSSLELGDSALYFCASSSTLAGSHYTFGSGTRLTVV.

A note on this clone: The read ends 3 residues shy of where the CDR3 ends; the end is completed using the germline J gene. V gene TRBV19 combines with J gene TRBJ2-4; 10 nucleotides agree with TRBD1. The length of the CDR3 is 14 residues. The germline V gene encodes CDR1 LNHDA and CDR2 SQIVND (reference sequence). The CDR3 reads CASKPGQGFYGQYF. The CDR3 DNA, read in part, is TGTGCCAGTAAACCGGGACAGGGGTTCTATGGT. Full variable domain (remainder filled in from reference TRBV19 and TRBJ2-4): DGGITQSPKYLFRKEGQNVTLSCEQNLNHDAMYWYRQDPGQGLRLIYYSQIVNDFQKGDIAEGYSVSREKKESFPLTVTSAQKNPTAFYLCASKPGQGFYGQYFGAGTRLSVL.

CDR3 amino acids: CASMSGTGVSYEQYF. The DNA read from the CDR3 is TGCGCCAGCATGTCCGGGACAGGGGTATCCTACGAG. V usage is TRBV5-1 and J usage is TRBJ2-7, with TRBD1 matching 10 bases. The read gets to within 3 residues of the CDR3 end, and the germline J gene fills in the rest. The V and J ends lost 6 bases and 1 base, in that order; junction bases with no gene match: 7. The CDR3 runs to 15 residues. Germline CDR1 reads SGHRS; CDR2 reads YFSETQ.